Listed here is a single T cell receptor beta chain. Antigen: not known. The entry originates in a study of cytomegalovirus exposure and HLA in healthy donors. Findings of the study overall: Sequencing probably produced one cluster of sequence variants that were highly shared.

This CDR3 has 14 residues. Looked up from germline, CDR1 is SGDLS and CDR2 is YYNGEE. Trimming removed 4 bases at V and 7 bases at J, with 17 bases between. It was with 60 Vbeta and 13 Jbeta primers that the PCR ran. Assay: immunoSEQ multiplex PCR; the TCRdb copy retains only in-frame clones and omits some. The sample includes roughly 150,000 clones, approximately 80% of them seen just once. The specimen sequenced was PBMCs. This clonotype was sampled from a male donor in good health and CMV-seronegative. The chain couples TRBV9 to TRBJ1-2; the D gene is possibly TRBD1 (6 bases). The CDR3 protein is CASSREPTGTGYTF. CDR3 coding DNA: TGTGCCAGCAGCCGAGAACCCACAGGGACTGGCTACACCTTC.